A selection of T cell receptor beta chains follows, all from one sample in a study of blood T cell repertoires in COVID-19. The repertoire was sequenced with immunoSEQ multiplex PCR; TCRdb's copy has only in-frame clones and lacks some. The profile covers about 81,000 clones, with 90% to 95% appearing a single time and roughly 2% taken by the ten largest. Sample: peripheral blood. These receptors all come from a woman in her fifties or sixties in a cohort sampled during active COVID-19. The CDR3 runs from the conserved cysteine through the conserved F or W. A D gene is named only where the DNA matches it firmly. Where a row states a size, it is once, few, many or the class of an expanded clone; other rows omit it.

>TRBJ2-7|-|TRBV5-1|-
CASSLLPGEVYEQYF
TGCGCCAGCAGCTTGCTGCCGGGGGAGGTATACGAGCAGTACTTC
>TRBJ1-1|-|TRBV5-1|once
CASSFNIMNTEAFF
TGCGCCAGCAGCTTTAATATTATGAACACTGAAGCTTTCTTT
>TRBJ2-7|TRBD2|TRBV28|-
CASSYQSGSYEQYF
TGTGCCAGCAGTTACCAAAGCGGGAGCTACGAGCAGTACTTC
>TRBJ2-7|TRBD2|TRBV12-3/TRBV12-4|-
CASSRLAGVEQYF
TGTGCCAGCAGCCGACTAGCGGGAGTCGAGCAGTACTTC
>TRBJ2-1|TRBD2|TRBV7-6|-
CASSLRGRLAGGRGEQFF
TGTGCCAGCAGCTTAAGGGGTCGACTAGCGGGCGGAAGGGGTGAGCAGTTCTTC
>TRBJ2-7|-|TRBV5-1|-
CASSLEAYEQYF
TGCGCCAGCAGCTTGGAAGCATACGAGCAGTACTTC
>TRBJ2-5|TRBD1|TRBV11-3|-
CASSFNRGPETQYF
TGTGCCAGCAGCTTCAACAGGGGGCCAGAGACCCAGTACTTC
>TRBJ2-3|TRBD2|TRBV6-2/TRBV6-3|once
CASSYPSGSALRDTQYF
TGTGCCAGCAGTTACCCTAGCGGGAGTGCCCTCCGGGATACGCAGTATTTT
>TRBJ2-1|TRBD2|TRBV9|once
CASSVLADNEQFF
TGTGCCAGCAGCGTACTAGCGGACAATGAGCAGTTCTTC
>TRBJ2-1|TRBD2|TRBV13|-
CASSWGGTSINEQFF
TGTGCCAGCAGCTGGGGGGGGACTAGCATAAATGAGCAGTTCTTC
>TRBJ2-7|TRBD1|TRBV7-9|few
CASSLEQGAYEQYF
TGTGCCAGCAGCTTAGAACAGGGGGCCTACGAGCAGTACTTC
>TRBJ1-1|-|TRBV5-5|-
CASSPHGGTKVAFF
TGTGCCAGCAGCCCCCACGGGGGTACGAAGGTGGCTTTCTTT
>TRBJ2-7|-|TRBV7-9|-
CASSFAEGRRYDF
TGTGCCAGCAGCTTTGCTGAGGGTCGGCGTTATGACTTC
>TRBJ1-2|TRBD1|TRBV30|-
CAWSVVDRAGGYTF
TGTGCCTGGAGTGTTGTGGACAGGGCGGGTGGCTACACCTTC
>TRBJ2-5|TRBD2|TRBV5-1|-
CASSLGTSGGRQETQYF
TGCGCCAGCAGCTTGGGGACTAGCGGGGGGAGACAAGAGACCCAGTACTTC
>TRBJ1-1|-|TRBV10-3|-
CAISDARVRGTEAFF
TGTGCCATCAGTGACGCCCGGGTTCGGGGCACTGAAGCTTTCTTT
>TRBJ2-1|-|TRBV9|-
CASSPMGGTGNEQFF
TGTGCCAGCAGCCCTATGGGGGGAACGGGCAATGAGCAGTTCTTC
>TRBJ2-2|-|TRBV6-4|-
CASSDRGLNTGELFF
TGTGCCAGCAGTGATAGGGGGTTGAACACCGGGGAGCTGTTTTTT
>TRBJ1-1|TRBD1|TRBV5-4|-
CASTKGQGGNTEAFF
TGTGCCAGCACCAAGGGACAGGGGGGGAACACTGAAGCTTTCTTT
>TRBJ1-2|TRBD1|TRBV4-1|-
CASSWTGKKDYGYTF
TGCGCCAGCAGCTGGACAGGGAAAAAGGACTATGGCTACACCTTC
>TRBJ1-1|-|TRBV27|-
CASKRLGGTEAFF
TGTGCCAGTAAGAGGTTGGGGGGCACTGAAGCTTTCTTT
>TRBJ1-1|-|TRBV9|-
CASSVVRGIYVAEAFF
TGTGCCAGCAGCGTAGTACGGGGAATATACGTCGCTGAAGCTTTCTTT
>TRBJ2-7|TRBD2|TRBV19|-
CASSTLAGGPGEQYF
TGTGCCAGTAGTACTTTAGCGGGAGGGCCCGGCGAGCAGTACTTC
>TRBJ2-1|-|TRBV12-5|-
CASERAGAYNEQFF
TGTGCTAGCGAGCGGGCGGGTGCCTACAATGAGCAGTTCTTC
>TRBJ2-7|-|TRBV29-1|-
CSAPIRDKSYEQYF
TGCAGCGCTCCAATCCGGGACAAATCCTACGAGCAGTACTTC
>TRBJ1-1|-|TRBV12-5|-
CASGQRDSGTEAFF
TGTGCTAGTGGTCAAAGGGACTCTGGCACTGAAGCTTTCTTT
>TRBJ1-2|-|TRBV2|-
CASSTPPGGYTF
TGTGCCAGCAGTACACCGCCGGGGGGCTACACCTTC
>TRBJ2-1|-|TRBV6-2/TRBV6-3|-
CASSPPTLGGGWFGQFF
TGTGCCAGCAGTCCGCCGACTCTAGGGGGTGGCTGGTTCGGGCAGTTCTTC
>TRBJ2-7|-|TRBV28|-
CASSPPPPGENYEQYF
TGTGCCAGCAGTCCCCCCCCTCCGGGAGAGAACTACGAGCAGTACTTC
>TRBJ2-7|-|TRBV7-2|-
CASGGGNSISYEQYF
TGTGCCAGCGGCGGGGGCAATTCAATCTCCTACGAGCAGTACTTC
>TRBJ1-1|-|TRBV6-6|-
CASRETGDVGAFF
TGTGCCAGCAGAGAGACAGGAGATGTTGGTGCTTTCTTT
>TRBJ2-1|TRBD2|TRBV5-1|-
CASSYGTSGSRHRDNEQFF
TGCGCCAGCAGCTACGGGACTAGCGGGTCAAGGCACAGGGACAATGAGCAGTTCTTC
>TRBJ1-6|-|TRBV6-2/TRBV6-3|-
CASSWTPSYNSPLHF
TGTGCCAGCAGTTGGACTCCGTCCTATAATTCACCCCTCCACTTT